This entry lists 29 T cell receptor beta chains sequenced from one sample in a study of T cells after posttransplantation cyclophosphamide. Methotrexate plus calcineurin inhibitor accompanied controls' myeloablative marrow transplants; sampling was 1 year later. Clones were read by immunoSEQ multiplex PCR, and TCRdb kept only the in-frame ones, dropping some. This sample has about 21,000 clones; 80% to 90% occur once, and the top ten carry around 2%. The sequences come from PBMCs, collected less than 400 days after allogeneic stem cell transplant with calcineurin inhibitor and methotrexate. These receptor sequences come from a female patient between 30 and 39 years old who received an allogeneic stem cell transplant from an unrelated donor, was CMV-positive, and had acute and chronic GVHD. Some T cells may possibly be graft donor cells.

This clone has just one count. The chain employs TRBV4-3 and TRBJ1-6; 7 bases align to TRBD1. Germline V lookup: CDR1 LGHNA, CDR2 YSLEER. Trimming at V came to 0 bases and at J to 9 bases, leaving 14 bases not matched to a gene. This CDR3 spans 18 amino acids. CDR3 nucleotides: TGCGCCAGCAGCCAAGAAGTCTTAGAACAGGGGCATGCTTCACCCCTCCACTTT. Its protein is CASSQEVLEQGHASPLHF.

The genes are TRBV27 and TRBJ2-5; 7 bases match TRBD1. The V segment lost 6 bases and the J segment 5 bases; nucleotides outside the gene matches: 15. The CDR3 is 16 residues long. Germline CDR1 reads MNHEY; CDR2 reads SMNVEV (reference sequence). In DNA, the CDR3 is TGTGCCAGCAGCATAGGTTCAGGGGGTAATAGGGAGACCCAGTACTTC. It encodes CASSIGSGGNRETQYF.

V gene TRBV9 combines with J gene TRBJ2-3; 9 positions agree with TRBD2. The CDR3 runs to 16 residues. V shed 0 bases, J shed 1 base, and the junction held 3 bases outside the gene matches. Germline loops: CDR1 SGDLS, CDR2 YYNGEE. The CDR3 spells CASSVDASGGTDTQYF. The CDR3 DNA sequence: TGTGCCAGCAGCGTAGATGCTAGCGGGGGCACAGATACGCAGTATTTT.

This chain uses TRBV29-1 with TRBJ2-7; 10 bases are a match to TRBD1. The junction had 10 bases not matched to a gene; V was cut back by 5 bases and J by 6 bases. Germline loops: CDR1 SQVTM, CDR2 ANQGSEA. The CDR3 loop spans 14 amino acids. The CDR3: CSVTRDRGVGEQYF. CDR3 nucleotide sequence: TGCAGCGTTACCCGGGACAGGGGAGTTGGCGAGCAGTACTTC.

A single count supports this clone. The rearrangement uses TRBV7-2 and TRBJ1-5; weak D call: TRBD1 (6 bases). The CDR3 loop spans 13 amino acids. Trimming shortened V by 4 bases and J by 5 bases, and 9 bases separated the two germline ends. Germline CDR1 and CDR2: SGHTA and FQGNSA. CDR3 sequence: CASSSYRDQPQHF. The CDR3 nucleotides are TGTGCCAGCAGCTCATACAGGGATCAGCCCCAGCATTTT.

The V call is TRBV9, the J call TRBJ1-2, with 9 bases identical to TRBD1. In germline, CDR1 is SGDLS, CDR2 YYNGEE. Trimming removed 3 bases from V and 2 bases from J; junction bases left unmatched: 5. The CDR3 has 15 residues. CDR3 loop: CASSADGTGNYGYTF. Here the CDR3 DNA reads TGTGCCAGCAGCGCCGATGGGACAGGGAACTATGGCTACACCTTC.

A single count supports this clone. The CDR3 loop reads CASSELTSDEQFF. The CDR3 DNA is TGTGCCAGCAGTGAATTAACTAGCGATGAGCAGTTCTTC. The chain links TRBV25-1 to TRBJ2-1; 7 bases agree with TRBD2. The CDR3 runs 13 residues. J was trimmed by 8 bases and V by 1 base; bases with no gene match: 2. CDR1 and CDR2 from the germline V gene are MGHDK and SYGVNS.

This clone showed up just a few times. The chain couples TRBV5-6 to TRBJ2-5, with 7 bases matching TRBD2. V gave up 3 bases and J gave up 1 base; unmatched junction bases: 9. The CDR3 is 16 residues long. The germline V gene has CDR1 SGHDT and CDR2 YYEEEE. The CDR3, as DNA: TGTGCCAGCAGCTCTCTGGTAGCGGGTCCCCAAGAGACCCAGTACTTC. This encodes CASSSLVAGPQETQYF.

This rearrangement joins TRBV7-9 to TRBJ1-1; D is ambiguous. V was cut by 5 bases and J by 1 base, with 14 bases left in between. CDR3 length: 15 residues. Germline CDR1 SEHNR, CDR2 FQNEAQ (reference sequence). The CDR3 DNA sequence: TGTGCCAGCAGCCTTTGGGTCCCGGGGAACACTGAAGCTTTCTTT. As protein: CASSLWVPGNTEAFF.

This clone was recorded only once. The chain couples TRBV11-2 to TRBJ1-1; D gene ambiguous. The CDR3 sequence is 15 residues long. Per the germline V gene, CDR1 is SGHAT and CDR2 is FQNNGV. V lost 5 bases to trimming and J lost 2 bases, with 15 bases between them. CDR3 DNA sequence: TGTGCCAGCAGCCCCAGATCGGGGATTAACACTGAAGCTTTCTTT. This encodes CASSPRSGINTEAFF.

V and J are TRBV6-5 and TRBJ2-7; 9 positions agree with TRBD1. CDR3 length equals 15 residues. Germline trimming cut 8 bases from V and 0 bases from J; bases unmatched to any gene: 8. Per germline, CDR1 MNHEY and CDR2 SVGAGI. CDR3 coding DNA: TGTGCCAGCCGCCTGACAGGGGGGCACTCCTACGAGCAGTACGTC. Protein: CASRLTGGHSYEQYV.

V gene TRBV19 combines with J gene TRBJ2-7, with 8 bases matching TRBD2. The CDR3 length is 15 residues. CDR1 is LNHDA and CDR2 is SQIVND in the germline V gene (reference sequence). J lost 2 bases, V lost 6 bases, and 9 bases had no gene match. The CDR3 sequence is CASSRGREVPYEQYF. CDR3 DNA sequence: TGTGCCAGTAGCCGGGGGCGGGAGGTCCCCTACGAGCAGTACTTC.

The chain is built from TRBV2 and TRBJ2-1, with 10 bases that match TRBD2. Germline values: CDR1 SNHLY, CDR2 FYNNEI. With 7 bases clipped from V and 7 bases from J, the junction kept 10 bases outside the gene matches. The CDR3 runs to 15 residues. The CDR3 DNA follows: TGTGCCAGCAACGGACAGCGGGAGGGCCGAAATGAGCAGTTCTTC. Protein product: CASNGQREGRNEQFF.

The count of this clone is one. The J gene is TRBJ1-2, the V gene TRBV7-9; D might be TRBD1 (5 bases). CDR1 is SEHNR, CDR2 FQNEAQ, per germline (reference sequence). With 0 bases removed from V and 4 bases from J, the gap between germline ends came to 9 bases. CDR3 length: 14 amino acids. CDR3 nucleotide sequence: TGTGCCAGCAGCTTAGCCCGACAGACCTATGGCTACACCTTC. Translated: CASSLARQTYGYTF.

The CDR3 reads CAWSTGFQETQYF. CDR3 coding DNA: TGTGCCTGGTCGACAGGTTTCCAAGAGACCCAGTACTTC. The chain has TRBV30 and TRBJ2-5; a weak D match, TRBD1 (6 bases). The CDR3 runs to 13 residues. The germline V gene has CDR1 GTSNPN and CDR2 SVGIG (reference sequence). V lost 5 bases and J 1 base, leaving 11 bases between the germline ends.

The chain has TRBV27 and TRBJ2-1, with 10 bases that match TRBD2. Losses at the gene ends were 5 bases for V and 9 bases for J; bases not matched to a gene: 10. The CDR3 has 15 residues. Germline loops: CDR1 MNHEY, CDR2 SMNVEV (reference sequence). This chain's CDR3 is CASSPYPSGSGEQFF. CDR3 DNA sequence: TGTGCCAGCAGTCCTTATCCTAGCGGGAGCGGTGAGCAGTTCTTC.

In its sample, this clone was seen once. CDR3 sequence reads: CASSPRWGDLFVDTEAFF. CDR3 coding DNA: TGTGCCAGCAGCCCCCGATGGGGGGACCTCTTTGTGGACACTGAAGCTTTCTTT. V gene TRBV7-3 combines with J gene TRBJ1-1, with D possibly matching TRBD1 (5 bases). Germline V gene data show CDR1 as SGHTA and CDR2 as FQGTGA. V lost 5 bases and J lost 3, with 25 bases in between. The CDR3 spans 18 residues.

The chain carries TRBV29-1 and TRBJ1-1; D is undetermined. Germline loops: CDR1 SQVTM, CDR2 ANQGSEA. The CDR3 extends over 14 amino acids. V shed 4 bases and J shed 1 base, with 13 bases lying between them. The CDR3 DNA is TGCAGCGTTGCGGCGGGGAAGGGGAACACTGAAGCTTTCTTT. Translating it yields CSVAAGKGNTEAFF.

The gene calls are TRBV5-6 and TRBJ1-1; D is ambiguous. CDR3 length: 12 amino acids. V was shortened by 0 bases and J by 7 bases, with 7 bases between the two germline ends. CDR1 SGHDT and CDR2 YYEEEE come from the germline V gene. The CDR3 coding sequence is TGTGCCAGCAGCTTGGGGGAGAGTGAAGCTTTCTTT. Translation gives CASSLGESEAFF.

The rearrangement uses TRBV7-2 and TRBJ2-5; 10 positions agree with TRBD2. The CDR3 extends over 15 amino acids. Per germline, CDR1 SGHTA and CDR2 FQGNSA. V lost 5 bases to trimming and J lost 2 bases; unmatched junction nucleotides: 5. The CDR3 coding sequence is TGTGCCAGCAGCCGTAGCGGGAGGAGGCAAGAGACCCAGTACTTC. Translation: CASSRSGRRQETQYF.

The rearrangement uses TRBV29-1 and TRBJ2-2; unclear D gene. The length of the CDR3 is 10 residues. V lost 3 bases and J lost 6, with 2 bases in between. Per germline, CDR1 SQVTM and CDR2 ANQGSEA. The CDR3 DNA sequence: TGCAGCGTTGACTCCGGGGAGCTGTTTTTT. Encoded protein: CSVDSGELFF.

The chain links TRBV18 to TRBJ2-7, with D maybe TRBD1 (6 bases). The CDR3 loop spans 16 amino acids. Trimming shortened V by 1 base and J by 0 bases, and 13 bases separated the two germline ends. Per the germline V gene, CDR1 is KGHSH and CDR2 is LQKENI. The CDR3 DNA follows: TGTGCCAGCTCACCACGAGGGGGTCCTAGCTCCTACGAGCAGTACTTC. Protein: CASSPRGGPSSYEQYF.

The gene calls are TRBV19 and TRBJ2-3, with D possibly matching TRBD2 (7 bases). V was shortened by 10 bases and J by 1 base, with 18 bases between the two germline ends. Germline loops: CDR1 LNHDA, CDR2 SQIVND (reference sequence). This CDR3 contains 15 residues. The CDR3: CATKGGLGGTDTQYF. In DNA, the CDR3 is TGTGCCACCAAGGGGGGGCTTGGGGGCACAGATACGCAGTATTTT.

This rearrangement joins TRBV15 to TRBJ1-1; 7 nucleotides line up with TRBD1. CDR1 is LNHNV and CDR2 is YYDKDF in the germline V gene (reference sequence). Trimming removed 3 bases from V and 2 bases from J; junction bases left unmatched: 9. This CDR3 is 16 amino acids long. The CDR3 bases are TGTGCCACCAGCAGCCCCCGGGGGACAGTAAACACTGAAGCTTTCTTT. Translation gives CATSSPRGTVNTEAFF.

The V and J genes are TRBV5-5 and TRBJ2-7; possible D gene TRBD2, 6 bases. CDR3 size: 16 residues. V was pared by 0 bases and J by 0 bases, with 13 bases between. Per the germline V gene, CDR1 is SGHKS and CDR2 is YYEKEE (reference sequence). CDR3 coding DNA: TGTGCCAGCAGCTTGGCCTCGGGGGTAAGCTCCTACGAGCAGTACGTC. It translates to CASSLASGVSSYEQYV.

The chain couples TRBV7-9 to TRBJ2-1; unclear D gene. The CDR3 spans 12 residues. V gave up 4 bases and J gave up 7 bases, with 8 bases separating them. Germline CDR1 is SEHNR and CDR2 is FQNEAQ (reference sequence). CDR3 sequence: CASSSLRNEQFF. CDR3 coding DNA: TGTGCCAGCAGCTCGCTCAGGAATGAGCAGTTCTTC.

The chain joins TRBV15 to TRBJ2-7; perhaps TRBD1 as D (5 bases). V was clipped by 1 base and J by 2 bases, with 12 bases between them. This CDR3 is built from 15 residues. Germline V CDR1 and CDR2: LNHNV, YYDKDF (reference sequence). The CDR3 loop reads CATSRVRQGAYEQYF. As DNA, the CDR3 is TGTGCCACCAGCAGAGTTCGCCAGGGTGCCTACGAGCAGTACTTC.

The chain employs TRBV9 and TRBJ1-3; 7 bases line up with TRBD1. The V gene's germline CDR1 is SGDLS and CDR2 YYNGEE. The ends lost 4 bases at V and 7 bases at J; junction bases unmatched: 11. The CDR3 has 15 residues. CDR3 in DNA: TGTGCCAGCAGCCCGTGGGACAGCAAAGGTAACACCATATATTTT. This encodes CASSPWDSKGNTIYF.

The chain joins TRBV25-1 to TRBJ2-7; 12 nucleotides match TRBD2. Germline values: CDR1 MGHDK, CDR2 SYGVNS. J lost 7 bases, V lost 7 bases, and 8 bases had no gene match. The CDR3 runs 14 residues. The CDR3 DNA reads as TGTGCCAGCACCCTAGCGGGAGGGCCGGGAGAGCAGTACTTC. Amino acids: CASTLAGGPGEQYF.